A single sample gave rise to the 20 T cell receptor beta chains below, sequenced in a study of blood T cell repertoires in COVID-19. Using immunoSEQ multiplex PCR, the repertoire was profiled, and TCRdb retains in-frame clones only, with some absent. This sample has 250,000 or so clones, with about 89% found just once. The sample taken for sequencing was peripheral blood. Receptor source: a man aged 40-50 years with active or convalescent COVID-19.

This chain links TRBV11-3 with TRBJ2-1; weak D call: TRBD1 (6 bases). Germline V gives CDR1 SGHNT, CDR2 YENEEA. Deletions cut 3 bases from V and 2 bases from J, with 8 bases between. The CDR3 is 14 amino acids. CDR3 bases: TGTGCCAGCAGCTTCCGGGACACCTACAATGAGCAGTTCTTC. Residues: CASSFRDTYNEQFF.

This chain joins TRBV29-1 and TRBJ2-7, with a possible D match to TRBD2 (5 bases). CDR1 and CDR2 (germline): SQVTM, ANQGSEA. Trimming pared 5 bases from V and 6 bases from J, leaving 14 bases between. The CDR3 is 12 amino acids. DNA of the CDR3: TGCAGCGTTTACCAGAAAGGAGGCGAGCAGTACTTC. It encodes CSVYQKGGEQYF.

CDR3 in amino acids: CASSPRDRAYNEQFF. DNA for the CDR3: TGTGCCAGCAGCCCCCGGGACAGGGCCTACAATGAGCAGTTCTTC. The gene calls are TRBV11-2 and TRBJ2-1; 9 bases fit TRBD1. The CDR3 consists of 15 residues. V was pared by 5 bases and J by 2 bases, with 4 bases of the junction left unmatched. CDR1 is SGHAT, CDR2 FQNNGV, per germline.

This clone has a single count. CDR3: CASSPRTGEGTEAFF. CDR3 nucleotide sequence: TGTGCCAGCAGTCCAAGGACAGGGGAGGGAACTGAAGCTTTCTTT. The J gene is TRBJ1-1, the V gene TRBV6-5; 9 nucleotides match TRBD1. This CDR3 region has 15 residues. Germline CDR1 MNHEY, CDR2 SVGAGI. The V and J ends lost 5 bases and 5 bases, in that order; junction bases with no gene match: 9.

The chain has TRBV19 and TRBJ1-6; 7 bases are shared with TRBD1. The CDR3 has 15 amino acids. V shed 6 bases, J shed 5 bases, and the junction held 7 bases outside the gene matches. Germline lookup yields CDR1 LNHDA and CDR2 SQIVND (reference sequence). CDR3 nucleotides: TGTGCCAGTAGCAACATACAGGGGCATAATTCACCCCTCCACTTT. This codes for CASSNIQGHNSPLHF. The entire variable domain, with the rest obtained from reference TRBV19 and TRBJ1-6, is as follows: DGGITQSPKYLFRKEGQNVTLSCEQNLNHDAMYWYRQDPGQGLRLIYYSQIVNDFQKGDIAEGYSVSREKKESFPLTVTSAQKNPTAFYLCASSNIQGHNSPLHFGNGTRLTVT.

The CDR3 here is CASSDGVGSYNEQFF. Written as DNA, the CDR3 is TGTGCCAGCAGTGACGGGGTGGGCTCCTACAATGAGCAGTTCTTC. The chain couples TRBV2 to TRBJ2-1; TRBD2 is a possible D gene (5 bases). The CDR3 length is 15 residues. Between the trimmed V and J ends, which lost 3 bases and 0 bases, there was a span of 9 bases. Germline V CDR1 and CDR2: SNHLY, FYNNEI.

This clone is a singleton in its sample. V gene TRBV9 combines with J gene TRBJ2-7, with 8 nucleotides matching TRBD1. Germline CDR1 is SGDLS and CDR2 is YYNGEE. The CDR3 is made up of 15 amino acids. After removal of 0 bases from V and 2 bases from J, the junction contained 4 bases not matched to a gene. The CDR3 bases are TGTGCCAGCAGCGTAGGGGGACAGGACACCTACGAGCAGTACTTC. This codes for CASSVGGQDTYEQYF.

The chain has TRBV29-1 and TRBJ2-3; 10 nucleotides align to TRBD1. Germline values: CDR1 SQVTM, CDR2 ANQGSEA. The CDR3 is 16 amino acids. Trimming removed 1 base from V and 2 bases from J; junction bases left unmatched: 6. The CDR3 DNA sequence: TGCAGCGTTGAAGGCTGGGACAGGGGCCCCACAGATACGCAGTATTTT. Protein: CSVEGWDRGPTDTQYF.

The chain joins TRBV4-2 to TRBJ1-1, with TRBD1 matching 7 bases. The germline CDR1 and CDR2 sequences are LGHNA and YNFKEQ. V gave up 4 bases and J gave up 8 bases; unmatched junction bases: 13. This CDR3 is built from 15 residues. The CDR3 DNA sequence: TGTGCCAGCAGCCCAGGGGGGTATCGGGCTGCCGAAGCTTTCTTT. Translation: CASSPGGYRAAEAFF.

The J gene is TRBJ1-2, the V gene TRBV18, with a possible D match to TRBD1 (5 bases). Trimming took 2 bases from V and 6 from J, leaving 10 bases between them. Germline V CDR1 and CDR2: KGHSH, LQKENI. The length of the CDR3 is 13 residues. The CDR3 is CASSPGQDHGYTF. CDR3 sequence (DNA): TGTGCCAGCTCACCAGGACAAGACCATGGCTACACCTTC.

This chain joins TRBV9 and TRBJ2-7; 8 nucleotides match TRBD1. The CDR3 contains 15 residues. Germline trimming cut 3 bases from V and 1 base from J; bases unmatched to any gene: 6. The germline gives CDR1 SGDLS, CDR2 YYNGEE. CDR3 in amino acids: CASSAETGASYEQYF. In nucleotides, the CDR3 is TGTGCCAGCAGCGCTGAGACAGGGGCTTCCTACGAGCAGTACTTC.

The CDR3 loop is CATAPPATGVGYTF. The CDR3 coding sequence is TGTGCCACTGCTCCCCCAGCGACTGGAGTGGGCTACACCTTC. The gene calls are TRBV9 and TRBJ1-2, with D unclear. CDR1 is SGDLS and CDR2 is YYNGEE in the germline V gene. The CDR3 length is 14 residues. Trimming left V 9 bases short and J 8 bases short, with 23 bases between.

The chain couples TRBV30 to TRBJ2-4, with TRBD1 identical over 9 bases. The V segment lost 3 bases and the J segment 0 bases; nucleotides outside the gene matches: 3. Germline V gene data show CDR1 as GTSNPN and CDR2 as SVGIG (reference sequence). This CDR3 has 15 amino acids. In nucleotides, the CDR3 is TGTGCCTGGAGGGGGACAGGGATAGCCAAAAACATTCAGTACTTC. It is translated as CAWRGTGIAKNIQYF.

The chain couples TRBV5-5 to TRBJ2-2; 14 positions match TRBD2. CDR3 length equals 16 residues. Germline V lookup: CDR1 SGHKS, CDR2 YYEKEE (reference sequence). J lost 7 bases, V lost 1 base, and 3 bases had no gene match. The CDR3 is CASSLSGTSGSGELFF. The CDR3 bases are TGTGCCAGCAGCTTGTCCGGGACTAGCGGGAGCGGGGAGCTGTTTTTT.

With respect to this clone: A junction boundary mismatches the germline segment, possibly from a read error. The chain uses TRBV12-3 or TRBV12-4 and TRBJ1-1; D is uncertain. The CDR3 is made up of 13 amino acids. The CDR3, as DNA: TGTGCCAGCACTTTACTCGGGAACACTGAAGCTTTCTTT. Encoded protein: CASTLLGNTEAFF.

The chain couples TRBV7-9 to TRBJ2-3; TRBD2 matches at 8 bases. Looked up from germline, CDR1 is SEHNR and CDR2 is FQNEAQ (reference sequence). This CDR3 has 17 residues. V shed 0 bases, J shed 2 bases, and the junction held 7 bases outside the gene matches. CDR3 coding DNA: TGTGCCAGCAGCTTAGCGTCAACTAGCGGTCTCACAGATACGCAGTATTTT. Protein product: CASSLASTSGLTDTQYF.

The chain has TRBV11-2 and TRBJ2-7, with TRBD1 identical over 11 bases. The CDR3 sequence is 14 residues long. Germline V gene data show CDR1 as SGHAT and CDR2 as FQNNGV. V shed 5 bases, J shed 4 bases, and the junction held 4 bases outside the gene matches. The CDR3 DNA reads as TGTGCCAGCAGCACAGGGACAGGGGGATACGAGCAGTACTTC. Protein sequence: CASSTGTGGYEQYF.

This chain connects TRBV11-3 to TRBJ1-5, with D unresolved. The CDR3 is made up of 13 amino acids. Trimming stripped 1 base from V and 5 bases from J, with 6 bases between. Germline assignment: CDR1 SGHNT and CDR2 YENEEA. CDR3 DNA sequence: TGTGCCAGCAGCTTAGGGAGCGATCAGCCCCAGCATTTT. Residues: CASSLGSDQPQHF.

The DNA of the CDR3 is TGTGCCAGTAGTATCGGGGGGACTAGCGGGAGCGAGACCCAGTACTTC. Translation: CASSIGGTSGSETQYF. V gene TRBV19 combines with J gene TRBJ2-5, with 14 positions matching TRBD2. Germline CDR1 reads LNHDA; CDR2 reads SQIVND (reference sequence). After removal of 3 bases from V and 5 bases from J, the junction contained 5 bases not matched to a gene. The CDR3 covers 16 residues.

The V and J genes are TRBV27 and TRBJ1-5; D perhaps matches TRBD1 (5 bases). The CDR3 is 13 amino acids. The V end lost 4 bases, the J end lost 5 bases, and 9 bases lay between the germline ends. Germline lookup yields CDR1 MNHEY and CDR2 SMNVEV (reference sequence). CDR3 sequence reads: CASSWGGDQPQHF. As DNA, the CDR3 is TGTGCCAGCAGTTGGGGGGGGGATCAGCCCCAGCATTTT.